This is a list of T cell receptor beta chains from one sample in a study of regulatory T cells in long-lasting Graves disease. TCRdb independently ran MiXCR on the multiplex PCR reads; one entry per CDR3 protein. The sample carries a few hundred thousand distinct CDR3 sequences, approximately 15% recorded once. This same sample was also taken into another study, of T cells in Graves' hyperthyroidism and ophthalmopathy.

The starting material was peripheral blood mononuclear cells (PBMCs), obtained at new diagnosis, from a patient treated with antithyroid drugs. These receptors were obtained from a man between 40 and 49 years old with Graves disease. CDR3s include the opening cysteine and the closing phenylalanine or tryptophan.

v_call: TRBV2
cdr3_length: 12
cdr3_aa: CASTGQNTEAFF

v_call: TRBV19
cdr3_length: 13
cdr3_aa: CASSPRQIQPQHF

v_call: TRBV2
cdr3_length: 13
cdr3_aa: CASIDRGRGEQFF

v_call: TRBV20-1
cdr3_length: 12
cdr3_aa: CSAQHGPETQYF

v_call: TRBV20-1
cdr3_length: 17
cdr3_aa: CSALIATTAWPRETQYF

v_call: TRBV6-9
cdr3_length: 15
cdr3_aa: CASSYSGSGTGELFF

v_call: TRBV5-1
cdr3_length: 16
cdr3_aa: CASSVSGTGNTGELFF

v_call: TRBV18
cdr3_length: 12
cdr3_aa: CASSPGTDTQYF

v_call: TRBV19
cdr3_length: 13
cdr3_aa: CASSRREAETQYF

v_call: TRBV5-5
cdr3_length: 15
cdr3_aa: CASSLRAGNGNTIYF

v_call: TRBV7-3
cdr3_length: 14
cdr3_aa: CASSLTLATDTQYF

v_call: TRBV2
cdr3_length: 12
cdr3_aa: CASREDSIEQYF

v_call: TRBV29-1
cdr3_length: 12
cdr3_aa: CSVDRNTGELFF

v_call: TRBV10-3
cdr3_length: 14
cdr3_aa: CAISESTGNSPLHF

v_call: TRBV6-2/TRBV6-3
cdr3_length: 13
cdr3_aa: CASSSKGRNEQYF

v_call: TRBV5-1
cdr3_length: 15
cdr3_aa: CASTDLPPTGGGQYF

v_call: TRBV4-2
cdr3_length: 15
cdr3_aa: CASSQEWTDYNEQFF

v_call: TRBV18
cdr3_length: 16
cdr3_aa: CASSPIHVSNTGELFF

v_call: TRBV5-1
cdr3_length: 13
cdr3_aa: CASSSPNSYEQYF

v_call: TRBV27
cdr3_length: 15
cdr3_aa: CASARLAVNTGELFF

v_call: TRBV18
cdr3_length: 17
cdr3_aa: CASSPRGPGQRNEKLFF

v_call: TRBV9
cdr3_length: 15
cdr3_aa: CASSPRGDLNEKLFF

v_call: TRBV13
cdr3_length: 14
cdr3_aa: CASSDRDQNTEAFF

v_call: TRBV6-1
cdr3_length: 11
cdr3_aa: CASAGQGGQFF

v_call: TRBV12-3/TRBV12-4
cdr3_length: 13
cdr3_aa: CASSLTSDYEQYF

v_call: TRBV19
cdr3_length: 14
cdr3_aa: CASSTDRGIIPQHF

v_call: TRBV5-1
cdr3_length: 15
cdr3_aa: CASSLAPAGVETQYF